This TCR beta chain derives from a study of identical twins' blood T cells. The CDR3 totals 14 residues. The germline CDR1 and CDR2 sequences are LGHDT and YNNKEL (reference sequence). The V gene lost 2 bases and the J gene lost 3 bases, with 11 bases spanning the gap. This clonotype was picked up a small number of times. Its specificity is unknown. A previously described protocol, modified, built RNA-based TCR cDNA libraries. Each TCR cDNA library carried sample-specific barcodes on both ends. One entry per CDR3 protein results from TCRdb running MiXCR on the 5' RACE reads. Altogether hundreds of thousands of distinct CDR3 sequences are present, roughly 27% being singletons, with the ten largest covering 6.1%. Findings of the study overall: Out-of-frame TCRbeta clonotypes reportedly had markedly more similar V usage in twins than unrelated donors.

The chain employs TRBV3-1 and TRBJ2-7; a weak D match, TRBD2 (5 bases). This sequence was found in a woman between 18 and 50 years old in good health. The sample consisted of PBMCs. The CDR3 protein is CASSQSDSLYEQYF. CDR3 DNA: TGTGCCAGCAGCCAATCGGACTCTCTCTACGAGCAGTACTTC.